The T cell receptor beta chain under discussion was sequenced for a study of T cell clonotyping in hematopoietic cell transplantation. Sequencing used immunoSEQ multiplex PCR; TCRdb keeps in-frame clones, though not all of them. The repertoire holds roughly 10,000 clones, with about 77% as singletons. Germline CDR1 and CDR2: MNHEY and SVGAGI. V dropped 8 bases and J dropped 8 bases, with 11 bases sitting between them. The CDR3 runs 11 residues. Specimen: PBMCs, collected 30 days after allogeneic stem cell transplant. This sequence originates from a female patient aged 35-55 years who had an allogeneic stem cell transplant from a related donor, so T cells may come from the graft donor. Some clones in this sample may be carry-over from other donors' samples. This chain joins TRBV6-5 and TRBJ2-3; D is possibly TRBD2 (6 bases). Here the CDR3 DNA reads TGTGCCAGCGTGGTGGGGGGTACGCAGTATTTT. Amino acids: CASVVGGTQYF.